A selection of T cell receptor beta chains follows, all from one sample in a study of blood T cell repertoires in COVID-19. Produced via immunoSEQ multiplex PCR; TCRdb's table is partial and in-frame only. The table shows under 55,000 clones, with 80% occurring only once. The material sequenced was peripheral blood. The receptors derive from a man between 65 and 85 years old with acute or convalescent COVID-19. Both conserved end residues are part of each CDR3. Fields, in order: J gene, D gene, V gene, clone size, CDR3 protein, CDR3 DNA. D genes are given only for firm matches. For some rows the clone size is stated as once, few or many, or as a class when expanded; others skip it.

J gene: TRBJ2-3
D gene: NA
V gene: TRBV24-1
clone size: NA
CDR3 protein: CATSVGLGHTDTQYF
CDR3 DNA: TGTGCCACCAGTGTGGGGCTGGGGCACACAGATACGCAGTATTTT

J gene: TRBJ2-5
D gene: TRBD2
V gene: TRBV28
clone size: NA
CDR3 protein: CASSFGLAGGAPYQETQYF
CDR3 DNA: TGTGCCAGCAGTTTTGGGTTAGCGGGGGGGGCTCCGTACCAAGAGACCCAGTACTTC

J gene: TRBJ2-1
D gene: TRBD2
V gene: TRBV4-2
clone size: NA
CDR3 protein: CASSQDFSPSGRNEQFF
CDR3 DNA: TGTGCCAGCAGCCAAGATTTTTCACCTAGCGGACGCAATGAGCAGTTCTTC

J gene: TRBJ1-2
D gene: TRBD1
V gene: TRBV5-1
clone size: NA
CDR3 protein: CASSLVIGTDSYGYTF
CDR3 DNA: TGCGCCAGCAGCTTGGTAATAGGGACAGACTCTTATGGCTACACCTTC

J gene: TRBJ1-5
D gene: TRBD1
V gene: TRBV6-5
clone size: NA
CDR3 protein: CASSYSGDSPYQPQHF
CDR3 DNA: TGTGCCAGCAGTTACTCCGGGGACAGCCCCTATCAGCCCCAGCATTTT

J gene: TRBJ2-1
D gene: TRBD2
V gene: TRBV6-2/TRBV6-3
clone size: NA
CDR3 protein: CASSPSGKGNEQFF
CDR3 DNA: TGTGCCAGCAGCCCCAGCGGGAAAGGTAATGAGCAGTTCTTC

J gene: TRBJ2-1
D gene: NA
V gene: TRBV5-4
clone size: NA
CDR3 protein: CASSLGGSYNEQFF
CDR3 DNA: TGTGCCAGCAGCTTAGGGGGTTCCTACAATGAGCAGTTCTTC

J gene: TRBJ1-1
D gene: TRBD1
V gene: TRBV29-1
clone size: NA
CDR3 protein: CSVQGARTEAFF
CDR3 DNA: TGCAGCGTCCAGGGGGCGCGGACTGAAGCTTTCTTT

J gene: TRBJ2-1
D gene: TRBD1
V gene: TRBV6-5
clone size: NA
CDR3 protein: CASTGTGSNEQFF
CDR3 DNA: TGTGCCAGCACCGGGACAGGGAGCAATGAGCAGTTCTTC

J gene: TRBJ2-3
D gene: TRBD2
V gene: TRBV7-8
clone size: NA
CDR3 protein: CASSSGTSGYTQYF
CDR3 DNA: TGTGCCAGCAGCTCCGGGACTAGCGGGTATACGCAGTATTTT

J gene: TRBJ2-5
D gene: NA
V gene: TRBV30
clone size: few
CDR3 protein: CAWSVRLALSETQYF
CDR3 DNA: TGTGCCTGGAGTGTACGCCTAGCGCTGTCGGAGACCCAGTACTTC